This entry describes one T cell receptor beta chain. What it binds is not known. This record comes from a study of cytomegalovirus exposure and HLA in healthy donors. For the study at large: An analysis done earlier identified 117 million unique TCR beta sequences from 190 million or so T cells. Study conclusions and caveats: In a later analysis, specific HLA alleles were associated with some 16,000 TCR beta sequences at a 0.05 false discovery rate. What TCR beta sequences reportedly achieved was accurate prediction of HLA-A and HLA-B alleles in most subjects. As a later analysis revealed, the rate of TCR association differed by HLA locus, with DRB1 most and HLA-C fewest.

In germline, CDR1 is LNHDA, CDR2 SQIVND (reference sequence). The CDR3 spans 13 residues. V lost 4 bases and J lost 7, with 11 bases in between. The PCR used 60 Vbeta and 13 Jbeta primers. Measured with immunoSEQ multiplex PCR; TCRdb has only the in-frame clones, and not every one. The sample features 80,000 to 100,000 clones, with 0.58% in its top ten. The rearrangement joins TRBV19 to TRBJ1-5; D possibly corresponds to TRBD1 (5 bases). The TCR originated in a man aged 50 or older in good health and CMV-seronegative. Sequencing used PBMCs. CDR3 in amino acids: CASSTQGGQPQHF. The CDR3 bases are TGTGCCAGTAGTACCCAGGGAGGGCAGCCCCAGCATTTT.